This is a list of T cell receptor beta chains from one sample in a study of T cell responses to AZD1222 COVID-19 vaccine. Method: immunoSEQ multiplex PCR; TCRdb's copy keeps in-frame clones and lacks some. Of more than 75,000 clones listed, about nine tenths are singletons. The input for sequencing was peripheral blood, taken on day 0 of AZD1222 vaccination. These receptors were obtained from an adult in good health. CDR3s include the opening cysteine and the closing phenylalanine or tryptophan. D genes are given only for firm matches. Clone size is shown for a subset of rows, as once, few, many or a class of expanded clone.

J gene	clone size	D gene	V gene	CDR3 protein	CDR3 DNA
TRBJ1-6	once	.	TRBV6-5	CASTLLAPNSPLHF	TGTGCCAGCACACTTCTAGCTCCGAATTCACCCCTCCACTTT
TRBJ2-7	.	TRBD1	TRBV7-9	CASSLLGTGSYEQYF	TGTGCCAGCAGCTTGTTGGGGACAGGGTCCTACGAGCAGTACTTC
TRBJ2-7	.	.	TRBV4-1	CASSQVGTSEQYF	TGCGCCAGCAGCCAAGTTGGGACAAGCGAGCAGTACTTC
TRBJ2-5	.	.	TRBV9	CASSVASGAIQETQYF	TGTGCCAGCAGCGTAGCCTCAGGGGCCATCCAAGAGACCCAGTACTTC
TRBJ2-3	.	.	TRBV4-2	CASSQDFPNGGLGTDTQYF	TGTGCCAGCAGCCAAGATTTCCCTAACGGGGGGCTGGGCACAGATACGCAGTATTTT
TRBJ2-7	.	TRBD1	TRBV12-3/TRBV12-4	CASSRDRVGEQYF	TGTGCCAGCAGCCGGGACAGGGTTGGCGAGCAGTACTTC
TRBJ1-1	.	TRBD1	TRBV20-1	CSASRDSTEAFF	TGCAGTGCTAGTCGGGACAGTACTGAAGCTTTCTTT
TRBJ2-3	once	.	TRBV5-4	CASSSPLGFNTDTQYF	TGTGCCAGCAGCTCTCCTTTGGGCTTTAACACAGATACGCAGTATTTT
TRBJ2-1	once	TRBD2	TRBV19	CATRTSGEYNEQFF	TGTGCCACGAGGACTAGCGGGGAATACAATGAGCAGTTCTTC
TRBJ2-3	.	TRBD2	TRBV3-1/TRBV3-2	CASGGERGSTDTQYF	TGTGCCAGCGGGGGGGAACGGGGAAGCACAGATACGCAGTATTTT
TRBJ2-3	.	.	TRBV28	CASSAPRLSRGDTQYF	TGTGCCAGCAGTGCCCCTCGGCTGTCGAGGGGAGATACGCAGTATTTT
TRBJ2-1	.	.	TRBV6-6	CASKYIEGYNEQFF	TGTGCCAGCAAATATATCGAGGGTTACAATGAGCAGTTCTTC
TRBJ2-7	.	.	TRBV5-5	CASSFNTGHSSSYEQYF	TGTGCCAGCAGCTTCAATACAGGACATTCAAGCTCCTACGAGCAGTACTTC
TRBJ1-2	.	.	TRBV19	CASSITSRDSYGYTF	TGTGCCAGTAGTATAACGTCCCGTGACAGCTATGGCTACACCTTC
TRBJ2-2	.	.	TRBV5-1	CASSLHDPSTGELFF	TGCGCCAGCAGCTTACACGACCCCAGCACCGGGGAGCTGTTTTTT
TRBJ1-3	.	.	TRBV7-9	CASSPGGAGNTIYF	TGTGCCAGCAGCCCCGGGGGGGCAGGAAACACCATATATTTT
TRBJ1-1	few	TRBD1	TRBV3-1/TRBV3-2	CASSLLHRGNTEAFF	TGTGCCAGCAGCCTCCTGCACAGGGGAAACACTGAAGCTTTCTTT
TRBJ1-1	once	TRBD1	TRBV19	CASISQSGQGNTEAFF	TGTGCCAGTATTTCCCAATCCGGACAGGGGAACACTGAAGCTTTCTTT
TRBJ1-5	.	.	TRBV5-6	CASSLGGQQPQHF	TGTGCCAGCAGCTTGGGGGGGCAGCAGCCCCAGCATTTT
TRBJ1-4	.	.	TRBV18	CASSRSETNEKLFF	TGTGCCAGCTCGAGGTCGGAAACTAATGAAAAACTGTTTTTT
TRBJ2-7	.	TRBD2	TRBV3-1/TRBV3-2	CASSREGSSYEQYF	TGTGCCAGCAGCCGGGAGGGGAGCTCCTACGAGCAGTACTTC
TRBJ2-7	.	.	TRBV3-1/TRBV3-2	CASSQAVQGILTYEQYF	TGTGCCAGCAGCCAAGCTGTGCAGGGAATACTAACCTACGAGCAGTACTTC
TRBJ1-2	.	TRBD1	TRBV7-9	CASSSGTVFNYGYTF	TGTGCCAGCAGCAGCGGGACAGTGTTTAACTATGGCTACACCTTC
TRBJ1-5	.	.	TRBV10-3	CAISDSPGGSNQPQHF	TGTGCCATCAGTGACTCGCCCGGAGGAAGCAATCAGCCCCAGCATTTT
TRBJ1-2	once	.	TRBV7-2	CASSPPGHHRGYTF	TGTGCCAGCAGCCCACCTGGACACCACCGGGGCTACACCTTC
TRBJ1-5	.	.	TRBV19	CASSMPGQAKEQPQHF	TGTGCCAGTAGTATGCCAGGCCAGGCAAAAGAACAGCCCCAGCATTTT
TRBJ2-7	.	TRBD1	TRBV5-8	CASSLVDRGKYEQYF	TGTGCCAGCAGCTTGGTTGACAGGGGAAAGTACGAGCAGTACTTC
TRBJ1-1	.	.	TRBV12-5	CASGLSHRQQTEAFF	TGTGCTAGTGGTTTGTCACACAGGCAGCAAACTGAAGCTTTCTTT
TRBJ1-3	once	.	TRBV4-3	CASSQDWEVSRNTIYF	TGCGCCAGCAGCCAAGATTGGGAGGTCTCTAGAAACACCATATATTTT
TRBJ2-6	once	.	TRBV4-1	CASSRTGSSGANVLTF	TGCGCCAGCAGCCGTACAGGGAGCTCTGGGGCCAACGTCCTGACTTTC
TRBJ2-1	.	TRBD2	TRBV5-5	CASSLTGLDGSYNEQFF	TGTGCCAGCAGCTTGACAGGACTAGACGGCTCCTACAATGAGCAGTTCTTC
TRBJ1-2	once	.	TRBV3-1/TRBV3-2	CASSQGEKWYGYTF	TGTGCCAGCAGCCAAGGGGAGAAATGGTATGGCTACACCTTC
TRBJ1-1	.	.	TRBV15	CATSRDLGEHTEAFF	TGTGCCACCAGCAGAGATTTGGGGGAGCACACTGAAGCTTTCTTT
TRBJ2-7	.	TRBD1	TRBV2	CASSEPGQGAYEQYF	TGTGCCAGCAGTGAGCCGGGACAGGGGGCTTACGAGCAGTACTTC
TRBJ2-7	few	TRBD1	TRBV5-1	CASSLADRDYEQYF	TGCGCCAGCAGCTTGGCTGACAGGGACTACGAGCAGTACTTC
TRBJ1-2	.	.	TRBV4-3	CASSQAGTLGDYGYTF	TGCGCCAGCAGCCAAGCTGGGACGCTCGGGGACTATGGCTACACCTTC
TRBJ2-2	few	TRBD2	TRBV2	CASSEAGGMPGELFF	TGTGCCAGCAGTGAAGCGGGGGGGATGCCCGGGGAGCTGTTTTTT
TRBJ2-5	.	TRBD1	TRBV7-2	CASSHLTYGQGQETQYF	TGTGCCAGCAGCCATCTGACCTATGGACAGGGACAAGAGACCCAGTACTTC
TRBJ2-7	once	TRBD1	TRBV4-3	CASSLFFRGQGRYEQYF	TGCGCCAGCAGCCTTTTTTTTAGGGGACAGGGAAGATACGAGCAGTACTTC
TRBJ2-7	.	TRBD1	TRBV18	CASSGDRGGEQYF	TGTGCCAGCTCGGGGGACAGGGGAGGCGAGCAGTACTTC
TRBJ2-1	.	.	TRBV7-9	CASSTYNEQFF	TGTGCCAGCAGCACTTACAATGAGCAGTTCTTC
TRBJ1-1	many	TRBD1	TRBV6-1	CASSEEGQGSTEAFF	TGTGCCAGCAGTGAAGAGGGACAGGGGAGCACTGAAGCTTTCTTT
TRBJ1-2	.	.	TRBV6-2/TRBV6-3	CASSYVGVRGYTF	TGTGCCAGCAGTTACGTTGGGGTACGCGGCTACACCTTC
TRBJ2-1	.	TRBD1	TRBV9	CASSVGQGAVEQFF	TGTGCCAGCAGCGTGGGACAGGGGGCCGTTGAGCAGTTCTTC